A single T cell receptor (beta chain) is shown here with its context. At the DNA level, this CDR3 is encoded by other sequences in the same sample as well. The data were obtained in a study of cytomegalovirus exposure and HLA in healthy donors. Primers included in the PCR were 60 Vbeta and 13 Jbeta primers. The repertoire was sequenced with immunoSEQ multiplex PCR; TCRdb's copy has only in-frame clones and lacks some. The sample has about 160,000 clones, over 75% seen once. V was pared by 2 bases and J by 7 bases, with 12 bases between. Germline V lookup: CDR1 MNHEY, CDR2 SVGAGI. This CDR3 is built from 14 residues.

The sequenced sample was PBMCs. The V and J genes are TRBV6-5 and TRBJ1-5, with a tentative D call TRBD1 (5 bases). The origin of this receptor is a man in his forties in good health and CMV-seronegative. CDR3 coding DNA: TGTGCCAGCAGTTACGGCCAGGGCACCCAGCCCCAGCATTTT. Encoded protein: CASSYGQGTQPQHF.